This TCR beta chain was identified in a study of T cells of healthy individuals. This CDR3 has 13 residues. The V end lost 6 bases, the J end lost 5 bases, and 14 bases lay between the germline ends. Germline-derived CDR1 and CDR2 are MNHEY and SVGEGT. TCRdb reprocessed the 5' RACE reads via MiXCR and lists one record per CDR3 protein. The sample consists of approximately 100,000 distinct CDR3 sequences, approximately 18% of them appearing once. The sequence was obtained from a human donor in good health. The rearrangement joins TRBV6-2 or TRBV6-3 to TRBJ2-7, with D perhaps being TRBD1 or TRBD2 (5 bases each). DNA of the CDR3: TGTGCCAGCAGACCCCCGGGGCCCCACGAGCAGTACTTC. It specifies CASRPPGPHEQYF.